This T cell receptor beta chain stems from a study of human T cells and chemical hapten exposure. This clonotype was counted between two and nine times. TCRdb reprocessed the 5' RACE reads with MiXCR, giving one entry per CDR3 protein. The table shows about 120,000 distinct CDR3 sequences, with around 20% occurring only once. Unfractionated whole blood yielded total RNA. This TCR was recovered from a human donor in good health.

CDR3 bases: TGTGCCAGCACCCAGCGGGAGAGGGGCACAGATACGCAGTATTTT. Its translation is CASTQRERGTDTQYF. This chain links TRBV6-1 with TRBJ2-3, with 8 bases fitting TRBD2. V shed 7 bases and J 1 base; nucleotides not matched to a gene: 7. The CDR3 sequence is 15 residues long. From germline, CDR1 is MNHNS and CDR2 SASEGT.